This T cell receptor (beta chain) was identified in a study of control samples from healthy donors and cancer patients. Assay: immunoSEQ multiplex PCR; the TCRdb copy retains only in-frame clones and omits some. The sample lists tens of thousands of clones, around nine tenths seen once, with less than 8.5% in the top ten. Per germline, CDR1 MNHEY and CDR2 SVGEGT. Trimming shortened V by 5 bases and J by 0 bases, and 11 bases separated the two germline ends. The CDR3 spans 15 residues. The chain recombines TRBV6-2 or TRBV6-3 with TRBJ1-3; no reliable D call. What was sequenced was blood. This sequence was found in a woman aged 55-75 years in good health. The CDR3 DNA reads as TGTGCCAGCAGTAGACCGGGAAGCTCTGGAAACACCATATATTTT. Its translation is CASSRPGSSGNTIYF.